Presented here are 15 T cell receptor beta chains from one specimen sequenced in a study of identical twins. One entry per CDR3 protein results from TCRdb running MiXCR on the 5' RACE reads. The sample includes 150,000 or so distinct CDR3 sequences, approximately 4% seen only once; the top ten take around 8%. Sequencing input: memory T cells sorted from blood. The source of these receptors is a young man in good health.

The V gene is TRBV2, the J gene TRBJ2-5; maybe TRBD2 (6 bases). Trimming removed 2 bases from V and 0 bases from J, with 13 bases in between. The CDR3 consists of 16 residues. Germline assignment: CDR1 SNHLY and CDR2 FYNNEI. The CDR3 bases are TGTGCCAGCAGTGAATGGGTTAGCGGACACCAAGAGACCCAGTACTTC. It specifies CASSEWVSGHQETQYF.

This clonotype was picked up many times. This chain connects TRBV20-1 to TRBJ2-5; D perhaps matches TRBD2 (5 bases). V lost 4 bases to trimming and J lost 7 bases, with 10 bases between them. Looked up from germline, CDR1 is DFQATT and CDR2 is SNEGSKA (reference sequence). The CDR3 sequence is 11 residues long. The CDR3 is CSATGMGTQYF. The CDR3 DNA reads as TGCAGTGCTACCGGGATGGGGACCCAGTACTTC.

This clonotype has at least ten counts. V usage is TRBV20-1 and J usage is TRBJ1-2, with 8 bases fitting TRBD1. There are 13 residues in the CDR3. CDR1 is DFQATT, CDR2 SNEGSKA, per germline (reference sequence). V lost 5 bases and J lost 5; bases outside the gene matches: 7. The CDR3 DNA reads as TGCAGTGCTTACGACAGGGGCGGATATGGCTACACCTTC. Translating gives CSAYDRGGYGYTF.

This clonotype was recorded at least ten times. The chain combines TRBV18 with TRBJ2-1; D may match TRBD1 or TRBD2 (5 bases each). V was cut by 4 bases and J by 9 bases, with 19 bases left in between. This CDR3 is built from 15 residues. The germline CDR1 and CDR2 sequences are KGHSH and LQKENI. This CDR3 reads CASSRRTGHGGEQFF. The CDR3 DNA reads as TGTGCCAGCTCACGAAGGACTGGACATGGGGGTGAGCAGTTCTTC.

In this sample, this clonotype turned up many times. The chain carries TRBV3-1 and TRBJ1-2; D not certain. The V end lost 2 bases, the J end lost 3 bases, and 7 bases lay between the germline ends. Germline CDR1 is LGHDT and CDR2 is YNNKEL (reference sequence). The CDR3 sequence is 13 residues long. The CDR3 is CASSQLGHYGYTF. The CDR3 coding sequence is TGTGCCAGCAGCCAACTGGGCCACTATGGCTACACCTTC.

Ten or more counts support this clonotype. The chain uses TRBV2 and TRBJ2-1; 14 positions agree with TRBD2. Germline CDR1 reads SNHLY; CDR2 reads FYNNEI. Trimming at V came to 4 bases and at J to 9 bases, leaving 5 bases not matched to a gene. The CDR3 runs to 15 residues. CDR3 region: CASSGGLAGGSEQFF. The CDR3 coding sequence is TGTGCCAGCAGTGGAGGACTAGCGGGAGGTAGTGAGCAGTTCTTC.

This clonotype has ten or more counts. The CDR3 spells CATSRDYQARETQYF. The CDR3, as DNA: TGTGCCACCAGCAGAGATTACCAGGCCCGGGAGACCCAGTACTTC. V usage is TRBV15 and J usage is TRBJ2-5; D gene ambiguous. Trimming took off 0 bases at V and 5 bases at J, with 13 bases between the two ends. Germline V lookup: CDR1 LNHNV, CDR2 YYDKDF (reference sequence). The CDR3 is 15 residues long.

This clonotype was counted many times. CDR3 nucleotides: TGTGCCGCCAGCGTGGGGGTTAGCAATCAGCCCCAGCATTTT. Protein product: CAASVGVSNQPQHF. This chain links TRBV6-2 or TRBV6-3 with TRBJ1-5, with a possible D match to TRBD1 (5 bases). The V and J ends lost 11 bases and 0 bases respectively, with 14 bases between them. The CDR3 runs 14 residues. Germline V lookup: CDR1 MNHEY, CDR2 SVGEGT.

This clonotype has ten or more counts. J is TRBJ2-7 and V is TRBV6-4; possibly TRBD1 or TRBD2 for D (6 bases each). The germline V gene has CDR1 MRHNA and CDR2 SNTAGT. There are 15 residues in the CDR3. Between the trimmed V and J ends, which lost 7 bases and 6 bases, there was a span of 22 bases. The CDR3 DNA reads TGTGCCAGCATAGGGGGGAAAAGAGCGCGGGTCGAGCAGTACGTC. As protein: CASIGGKRARVEQYV.

This clonotype has ten or more counts. The V gene is TRBV12-3 or TRBV12-4, the J gene TRBJ2-5; 7 bases align to TRBD1. V gave up 6 bases and J gave up 1 base; unmatched junction bases: 5. This CDR3 has 14 amino acids. CDR3 sequence: CASSLGQLQETQYF. As DNA, the CDR3 is TGTGCCAGCAGCCTGGGACAGCTCCAAGAGACCCAGTACTTC.

This clonotype showed up many times. The chain employs TRBV5-5 and TRBJ1-1; TRBD1 aligns across 10 bases. Germline trimming cut 2 bases from V and 4 bases from J; bases unmatched to any gene: 11. The CDR3 is 17 amino acids. Germline CDR1 and CDR2: SGHKS and YYEKEE (reference sequence). The CDR3 spells CASSFTGTGAGGTEAFF. The CDR3 DNA is TGTGCCAGCAGCTTCACCGGGACAGGGGCAGGCGGCACTGAAGCTTTCTTT.

This clonotype showed up many times. The J gene is TRBJ2-1, the V gene TRBV20-1, with TRBD2 identical over 13 bases. Per the germline V gene, CDR1 is DFQATT and CDR2 is SNEGSKA (reference sequence). The V gene end was trimmed by 5 bases and the J gene end by 7 bases; junction bases not matched to a gene: 8. The CDR3 sequence is 15 residues long. The CDR3 bases are TGCAGTGCTCCCCCACTAGCGGGAGGGCCTAATGAGCAGTTCTTC. Protein sequence: CSAPPLAGGPNEQFF.

Many counts were recorded for this clonotype. This rearrangement joins TRBV29-1 to TRBJ2-5; TRBD2 matches 10 bases. Germline CDR1 reads SQVTM; CDR2 reads ANQGSEA. The ends lost 4 bases at V and 5 bases at J; junction bases unmatched: 10. The CDR3 length is 15 residues. CDR3 sequence: CSVGLAGGVGETQYF. In nucleotides, the CDR3 is TGCAGCGTTGGGTTAGCGGGAGGAGTAGGGGAGACCCAGTACTTC.

Remarks on this clonotype: With a much larger clone just one base away, this may be a read error. The V and J genes are TRBV30 and TRBJ2-1; D unclear. Germline assignment: CDR1 GTSNPN and CDR2 SVGIG (reference sequence). V was pared by 1 base and J by 4 bases, with 11 bases between. This CDR3 comprises 14 residues. In DNA form, the CDR3 reads TGTGCCTGGAGTGGGATTGATAGTTACAATGAGCAGTTCTTC. Encoded protein: CAWSGIDSYNEQFF. The variable domain in full, completed from reference TRBV30 and TRBJ2-1, reads SQTIHQWPATLVQPVGSPLSLECTVEGTSNPNLYWYRQAAGRGLQLLFYSVGIGQISSEVPQNLSASRPQDRQFILSSKKLLLSDSGFYLCAWSGIDSYNEQFFGPGTRLTVL.

This clonotype occurred many times. An end of the junction does not agree with germline; a read error may underlie this. The CDR3 DNA reads TGCGCCAGCAGCGAGGGACTAGCGGGAGAGCACCTATTC. This translates into CASSEGLAGEHLF. The chain links TRBV5-1 to TRBJ2-4, with 14 positions matching TRBD2. Germline V gives CDR1 SGHRS, CDR2 YFSETQ. This CDR3 comprises 13 residues.